These 25 T cell receptor beta chains were sequenced from one sample in a study of T cell repertoires in cytomegalovirus infection. TCRdb re-analysed the reads in MiXCR, keeping a single row per CDR3 protein. This sample has some 700,000 distinct CDR3 sequences, with roughly 36% found just once. Sequenced material: PBMCs. The source of these receptors is a human donor in good health (CMV status not recorded). Some clones in this sample may be carry-over from other donors' samples.

The chain recombines TRBV7-6 with TRBJ2-2, with TRBD1 matching 8 bases. Germline lookup yields CDR1 SGHVS and CDR2 FNYEAQ. This CDR3 has 16 residues. V gave up 4 bases and J gave up 4 bases; unmatched junction bases: 8. CDR3 bases: TGTGCCAGCAGCTCCCCTGACAGGGGAGGCACCGGGGAGCTGTTTTTT. It translates to CASSSPDRGGTGELFF.

With respect to this clonotype: This clone may be a read error of a much larger clone one base away. The conserved phenylalanine or tryptophan normally closing the CDR3 is absent here, so this likely arose from a read error. The gene calls are TRBV6-6 and TRBJ2-5; the D is unclear. This CDR3 has 11 amino acids. V was cut by 0 bases and J by 4 bases, with 0 bases left in between. CDR1 and CDR2 from the germline V gene are MNHNY and SVGAGI (reference sequence). The DNA of the CDR3 is TGTGCCAGCAGTTACTCAGAGACCCAGTACGTC. Its translation: CASSYSETQYV.

The V call is TRBV4-1, the J call TRBJ1-2; 9 nucleotides line up with TRBD1. This CDR3 spans 14 amino acids. Germline loops: CDR1 MGHRA, CDR2 YSYEKL. The V and J ends lost 6 bases and 0 bases, in that order; junction bases with no gene match: 2. The CDR3 DNA is TGCGCCAGCAGTAACAGGGGGCCTAACTATGGCTACACCTTC. This encodes CASSNRGPNYGYTF.

This clonotype was detected a few times. The J gene is TRBJ1-1, the V gene TRBV27; D perhaps matches TRBD1 (5 bases). The CDR3 is 16 amino acids. Germline CDR1 and CDR2: MNHEY and SMNVEV (reference sequence). V shed 4 bases and J shed 0 bases, with 15 bases lying between them. DNA for the CDR3: TGTGCCAGCAGTTATCAAGGGGCGCCTATGAACACTGAAGCTTTCTTT. Translating gives CASSYQGAPMNTEAFF.

With respect to this clonotype: This likely comes from a read error, as the CDR3 has no conserved phenylalanine or tryptophan at its end. It is unclear where the CDR3 begins or ends on the DNA, so no DNA is shown, and the CDR3 is as TCRdb lists it. CDR3 loop: CASSLRGTSRFL. J is TRBJ2-1 and V is TRBV7-2; the table's D call of TRBD2 was not tested on the DNA. The CDR3 comprises 12 residues, both ends counted. CDR1 and CDR2 (germline): SGHTA, FQGNSA.

This clonotype was seen a few times. CDR3 sequence: CASSDWTGPTKQYF. The CDR3 nucleotides are TGTGCCAGCAGTGACTGGACAGGTCCTACGAAGCAGTACTTC. The V call is TRBV2, the J call TRBJ2-7; 7 bases match TRBD1. This CDR3 is 14 amino acids long. V gave up 3 bases and J gave up 8 bases; unmatched junction bases: 10. From germline, CDR1 is SNHLY and CDR2 FYNNEI.

This clonotype was counted only a few times. The V call is TRBV7-6, the J call TRBJ2-1; D call uncertain. Germline-derived CDR1 and CDR2 are SGHVS and FNYEAQ. This CDR3 is built from 17 residues. V lost 5 bases and J lost 4, with 21 bases in between. CDR3 residues: CASSSWESDEIYNEQFF. Written as DNA, the CDR3 is TGTGCCAGCAGCAGTTGGGAATCCGACGAAATATACAATGAGCAGTTCTTC.

This clonotype has only a few counts. This chain uses TRBV14 with TRBJ1-1; D possibly corresponds to TRBD1 (5 bases). CDR3 length: 13 amino acids. The V end was cut by 1 base, the J end by 9 bases, with 12 bases between. Per germline, CDR1 SGHDN and CDR2 FVKESK. CDR3 loop: CASSQAGSKKAFF. Here the CDR3 DNA reads TGTGCCAGCAGCCAAGCAGGGTCTAAGAAAGCTTTCTTT. Drawing the rest from reference TRBV14 and TRBJ1-1, the complete variable domain is EAGVTQFPSHSVIEKGQTVTLRCDPISGHDNLYWYRRVMGKEIKFLLHFVKESKQDESGMPNNRFLAERTGGTYSTLKVQPAELEDSGVYFCASSQAGSKKAFFGQGTRLTVV.

The chain joins TRBV7-6 to TRBJ2-1; possibly TRBD2 for D (5 bases). Germline-derived CDR1 and CDR2 are SGHVS and FNYEAQ. The CDR3 runs to 16 residues. Trimming stripped 5 bases from V and 4 bases from J, with 18 bases between. The CDR3 region is CASSQLSGRRYNEQFF. CDR3 sequence (DNA): TGTGCCAGCAGCCAACTGAGCGGCAGGAGGTACAATGAGCAGTTCTTC.

This clonotype was picked up a small number of times. The V and J genes are TRBV6-6 and TRBJ2-3, with D maybe TRBD1 (6 bases). V gave up 8 bases and J gave up 0 bases, with 18 bases separating them. Per the germline V gene, CDR1 is MNHNY and CDR2 is SVGAGI (reference sequence). The CDR3 spans 16 residues. CDR3: CASGDTGLSSTDTQYF. The CDR3 DNA sequence: TGTGCCAGCGGGGACACAGGGCTATCTAGCACAGATACGCAGTATTTT.

This clonotype was observed a handful of times. The chain joins TRBV12-3 or TRBV12-4 to TRBJ1-2; 12 bases are a match to TRBD1. The CDR3 runs 16 residues. J lost 8 bases, V lost 7 bases, and 14 bases had no gene match. The CDR3 spells CASNPKSGTGGEGYTF. DNA of the CDR3: TGTGCCAGCAACCCGAAATCCGGGACAGGGGGCGAGGGCTACACCTTC.

Turning to this clonotype: A read error may produce the germline difference seen at one junction end. The chain carries TRBV4-1 and TRBJ2-5; 7 positions agree with TRBD1. The CDR3 has 15 residues. The germline gives CDR1 MGHRA, CDR2 YSYEKL. CDR3 coding DNA: TGCGCCAGCAGCAAAGATCTCCGGGACAGCTGGGCCCAGTACTTC. It specifies CASSKDLRDSWAQYF.

This clonotype was detected only once. CDR3 region: CASSMDRDSSYEQYF. DNA for the CDR3: TGTGCCAGTAGTATGGACAGGGATTCCTCCTACGAGCAGTACTTC. V is TRBV19 and J is TRBJ2-7; 8 bases match TRBD1. Germline V gene data show CDR1 as LNHDA and CDR2 as SQIVND (reference sequence). V was clipped by 3 bases and J by 0 bases; unmatched bases: 4. CDR3 size: 15 residues.

The J gene is TRBJ1-2, the V gene TRBV6-1; 9 bases fit TRBD1. Per germline, CDR1 MNHNS and CDR2 SASEGT. The J segment lost 4 bases and the V segment lost 1 base, leaving 4 bases of the junction unmatched. This CDR3 is 15 amino acids long. CDR3 nucleotide sequence: TGTGCCAGCAGTGAAGGTGGACAGGGGAGCTATGGCTACACCTTC. This sequence encodes CASSEGGQGSYGYTF.

This clonotype was detected many times. The chain employs TRBV7-9 and TRBJ1-5; D unresolved. The CDR3 length is 14 residues. Trimming took 1 base from V and 5 from J, leaving 9 bases between them. Germline V lookup: CDR1 SEHNR, CDR2 FQNEAQ (reference sequence). CDR3 sequence: CASSLGGRDQPQHF. The CDR3 nucleotides read TGTGCCAGCAGCTTAGGGGGAAGAGATCAGCCCCAGCATTTT. The whole variable domain, remainder taken from reference TRBV7-9 and TRBJ1-5, is DTGVSQNPRHKITKRGQNVTFRCDPISEHNRLYWYRQTLGQGPEFLTYFQNEAQLEKSRLLSDRFSAERPKGSFSTLEIQRTEQGDSAMYLCASSLGGRDQPQHFGDGTRLSIL.

CDR3 sequence reads: CASSAGPPPSEQFF. DNA for the CDR3: TGTGCCAGCAGCGCCGGCCCTCCCCCCAGTGAGCAGTTCTTC. The chain couples TRBV2 to TRBJ2-1; no reliable D call. The CDR3 has 14 amino acids. V lost 6 bases, J lost 9 bases, and 18 bases lay in between. Germline V gives CDR1 SNHLY, CDR2 FYNNEI.

The rearrangement uses TRBV6-1 and TRBJ2-3; 7 bases are shared with TRBD1. CDR3 size: 17 residues. CDR1 is MNHNS and CDR2 is SASEGT in the germline V gene. J gave up 2 bases and V 9 bases, and 17 bases lay outside the gene matches. The CDR3 DNA is TGTGCCAGTATAGTACAGGGGATTTCGATTTTCACAGATACGCAGTATTTT. It translates to CASIVQGISIFTDTQYF.

The V and J genes are TRBV28 and TRBJ2-7, with 7 positions matching TRBD1. CDR1 and CDR2 from the germline V gene are MDHEN and SYDVKM. The CDR3 consists of 13 residues. Trimming removed 7 bases from V and 5 bases from J; junction bases left unmatched: 8. In DNA, the CDR3 is TGTGCCAGCAATGACAGGGTAATAAACGAGCAGTACTTC. It encodes CASNDRVINEQYF. Full variable domain (outside the CDR3, taken from reference TRBV28 and TRBJ2-7): DVKVTQSSRYLVKRTGEKVFLECVQDMDHENMFWYRQDPGLGLRLIYFSYDVKMKEKGDIPEGYSVSREKKERFSLILESASTNQTSMYLCASNDRVINEQYFGPGTRLTVT.

This chain uses TRBV28 with TRBJ2-1, with D perhaps TRBD1 (6 bases). Trimming removed 5 bases from V and 2 bases from J, with 16 bases in between. CDR1 and CDR2 (germline): MDHEN, SYDVKM. The CDR3 covers 16 residues. The CDR3 loop reads CASSPELTGPYNEQFF. The CDR3 DNA follows: TGTGCCAGCAGTCCCGAATTGACAGGACCCTACAATGAGCAGTTCTTC.

The chain is built from TRBV6-4 and TRBJ1-6; 10 bases map to TRBD1. The CDR3 is made up of 15 amino acids. The trim removed 4 bases at V and 9 bases at J, leaving 6 bases unmatched. Germline V gene data show CDR1 as MRHNA and CDR2 as SNTAGT. CDR3 sequence reads: CASSATGGVGSPLHF. In nucleotides, the CDR3 is TGTGCCAGCAGTGCGACAGGGGGCGTCGGTTCACCCCTCCACTTT.

This clonotype has more than one count but fewer than ten. V gene TRBV6-2 or TRBV6-3 combines with J gene TRBJ2-7; 9 nucleotides match TRBD2. The ends lost 8 bases at V and 6 bases at J; junction bases unmatched: 5. CDR3 length: 12 residues. CDR1 is MNHEY and CDR2 is SVGEGT in the germline V gene. Here the CDR3 reads CASGLAGREQYF. The CDR3 nucleotides are TGTGCCAGCGGCCTAGCGGGACGCGAGCAGTACTTC.

This clonotype has at least ten counts. V gene TRBV7-6 combines with J gene TRBJ1-2, with D possibly TRBD1 on 5 matching bases. This CDR3 region has 16 residues. V was shortened by 1 base and J by 0 bases, with 12 bases between the two germline ends. CDR1 SGHVS and CDR2 FNYEAQ come from the germline V gene. The DNA for the CDR3 is TGTGCCAGCAGCTTAGGGGGACGAGCGGCTAACTATGGCTACACCTTC. This sequence encodes CASSLGGRAANYGYTF.

This clonotype was observed once. V gene TRBV28 combines with J gene TRBJ2-3; no reliable D call. The V end was cut by 2 bases, the J end by 14 bases, with 20 bases between. This CDR3 region has 14 residues. Looked up from germline, CDR1 is MDHEN and CDR2 is SYDVKM. This CDR3 is CASSLVGSTDTTYF. CDR3 coding DNA: TGTGCCAGCAGTTTAGTGGGAAGCACAGATACGACGTATTTT.

This clonotype was detected once. This may come from a read error, since a much larger clone is one base off. The rearrangement links TRBV28 to TRBJ2-5; D is perhaps TRBD1 or TRBD2 (5 bases each). V was cut by 4 bases and J by 6 bases, with 21 bases left in between. The CDR3 is made up of 16 amino acids. CDR1 and CDR2 (germline): MDHEN, SYDVKM. The CDR3 is CASSSPGRGDTKTQYF. CDR3 nucleotides: TGTGCCAGCAGTTCTCCGGGACGAGGGGATACGAAGACCCAGTACTTC.

V is TRBV28 and J is TRBJ2-1; 10 bases fit TRBD2. Germline assignment: CDR1 MDHEN and CDR2 SYDVKM. This CDR3 region has 17 residues. Germline trimming cut 5 bases from V and 5 bases from J; bases unmatched to any gene: 12. The CDR3, as DNA: TGTGCCAGCAGTCCACGAGCGAGCGGGAGGGCCCACAATGAGCAGTTCTTC. It encodes CASSPRASGRAHNEQFF.